A single sample gave rise to the 11 T cell receptor beta chains below, sequenced in a study of glioma-infiltrating T cells after dendritic cell vaccination. Using immunoSEQ multiplex PCR, the repertoire was profiled, and TCRdb retains in-frame clones only, with some absent. The sample contains tens of thousands of clones, about four fifths of which appear only once. The material was blood, obtained before dendritic cell vaccination. The receptor source for this set is a human donor with glioblastoma.

The chain joins TRBV21-1 to TRBJ2-1; the table's D call, TRBD2, was not checked against the DNA. TRBV21-1 is recorded as a pseudogene. The CDR3 sequence is 14 residues long. The CDR3 is CASSRVTVNNEQFF. In DNA, the CDR3 is TGTGCCAGCAGCAGGGTGACTGTAAACAATGAGCAGTTCTTC.

J is TRBJ1-5 and V is TRBV6-1; TRBD1 agrees at 7 bases. Per the germline V gene, CDR1 is MNHNS and CDR2 is SASEGT. J lost 0 bases, V lost 5 bases, and 4 bases had no gene match. CDR3 length equals 15 residues. The CDR3 reads CASSTGTDSNQPQHF. The CDR3 region has the DNA TGTGCCAGCAGTACCGGGACAGATAGCAATCAGCCCCAGCATTTT.

The chain uses TRBV25-1 and TRBJ2-6; the D is unclear. CDR3 size: 13 residues. From germline, CDR1 is MGHDK and CDR2 SYGVNS. Trimming took 4 bases from V and 1 from J, leaving 2 bases between them. CDR3 nucleotide sequence: TGTGCCAGCAGTGCTTCTGGGGCCAACGTCCTGACTTTC. This translates into CASSASGANVLTF.

This chain joins TRBV27 and TRBJ2-2, with TRBD2 matching 16 bases. V shed 7 bases, J shed 4 bases, and the junction held 9 bases outside the gene matches. CDR1 is MNHEY, CDR2 SMNVEV, per germline (reference sequence). The CDR3 is 18 residues long. The CDR3 bases are TGTGCCAGCACCACGGGACTAGCGGGAGGGCGGACCACCGGGGAGCTGTTTTTT. Translation gives CASTTGLAGGRTTGELFF.

V and J are TRBV5-5 and TRBJ2-1; tentative D call: TRBD2 (6 bases). CDR1 and CDR2 (germline): SGHKS, YYEKEE (reference sequence). The CDR3 has 15 amino acids. Trimming stripped 4 bases from V and 0 bases from J, with 11 bases between. In nucleotides, the CDR3 is TGTGCCAGCAGCCAGGGACTTGACTCCTACAATGAGCAGTTCTTC. Encoded protein: CASSQGLDSYNEQFF.

J is TRBJ2-7 and V is TRBV29-1, with 7 bases matching TRBD1. CDR3 length: 13 amino acids. Germline V gene sequence: CDR1 SQVTM, CDR2 ANQGSEA. Trimming cost V 4 bases and J 6 bases; bases outside gene matches: 9. The CDR3 loop is CSVGLYGTAEQYF. The CDR3 nucleotides are TGCAGCGTTGGCCTATACGGGACAGCCGAGCAGTACTTC.

This clone was seen a few times. The chain recombines TRBV14 with TRBJ1-3; D gene unclear. Trimming pared 0 bases from V and 0 bases from J, leaving 12 bases between. CDR3 length: 17 residues. The germline V gene encodes CDR1 SGHDN and CDR2 FVKESK. The CDR3 region is CASSQDHLPSSGNTIYF. CDR3 nucleotides: TGTGCCAGCAGCCAAGATCACCTTCCCAGCTCTGGAAACACCATATATTTT. Full variable domain (remainder filled in from reference TRBV14 and TRBJ1-3): EAGVTQFPSHSVIEKGQTVTLRCDPISGHDNLYWYRRVMGKEIKFLLHFVKESKQDESGMPNNRFLAERTGGTYSTLKVQPAELEDSGVYFCASSQDHLPSSGNTIYFGEGSWLTVV.

The genes are TRBV6-1 and TRBJ1-2; no clear D. Deletions cut 2 bases from V and 7 bases from J, with 17 bases between. This CDR3 has 15 amino acids. Germline V gives CDR1 MNHNS, CDR2 SASEGT. CDR3 DNA sequence: TGTGCCAGCAGTGAATCCGCTCCTCTTAGCGGTGGCTACACCTTC. Its translation is CASSESAPLSGGYTF.

The V call is TRBV4-1, the J call TRBJ2-4; TRBD2 agrees at 7 bases. After removal of 0 bases from V and 2 bases from J, the junction contained 19 bases not matched to a gene. The CDR3 runs to 21 residues. The germline gives CDR1 MGHRA, CDR2 YSYEKL. CDR3 amino acids: CASSQEANSGKRPDSKNIQYF. The CDR3 region has the DNA TGCGCCAGCAGCCAAGAGGCAAACAGCGGGAAACGGCCGGATTCCAAAAACATTCAGTACTTC.

This clone turned up a few times. The J gene is TRBJ1-3, the V gene TRBV2; possibly TRBD1 for D (6 bases). In germline, CDR1 is SNHLY, CDR2 FYNNEI. The CDR3 loop spans 15 amino acids. Trimming removed 6 bases from V and 4 bases from J, with 16 bases in between. Here the CDR3 DNA reads TGTGCCAGCAGCCAGACCGGGACATCCGGAAACACCATATATTTT. It translates to CASSQTGTSGNTIYF.

The genes are TRBV15 and TRBJ1-3, with D maybe TRBD1 (5 bases). The CDR3 sequence is 16 residues long. Germline V gives CDR1 LNHNV, CDR2 YYDKDF (reference sequence). The V and J ends lost 0 bases and 3 bases respectively, with 12 bases between them. The CDR3, as DNA: TGTGCCACCAGCAGAGAGAGAACAGGAGTTGGAAACACCATATATTTT. It is translated as CATSRERTGVGNTIYF.